Shown below are 25 T cell receptor beta chains from a single sample sequenced in a study of spatial heterogeneity in lung cancer. A single record per CDR3 protein comes from TCRdb applying MiXCR to the 5' RACE reads. The table shows about 48,000 distinct CDR3 sequences, with less than 6% occurring only once. Time point noted: sample taken at primary tumor resection. Sequencing was performed on whole RNA extracted from tumor and nontumor lung tissue, or from frozen PBMC, and the material was left unsorted. The input for sequencing was PBMCs, taken at surgery. The receptors derive from a male donor with early-stage non-small cell lung cancer.

This clonotype has at least ten counts. This chain connects TRBV20-1 to TRBJ2-5, with 10 bases that match TRBD2. This CDR3 has 14 residues. J lost 5 bases, V lost 6 bases, and 9 bases had no gene match. In germline, CDR1 is DFQATT, CDR2 SNEGSKA (reference sequence). The chain's CDR3 is CSATTSGPSETQYF. The DNA of the CDR3 is TGCAGTGCAACGACTAGCGGGCCCTCGGAGACCCAGTACTTC.

J is TRBJ2-5 and V is TRBV29-1; 9 bases map to TRBD2. The CDR3 is 13 residues long. CDR1 and CDR2 (germline): SQVTM, ANQGSEA. V was pared by 4 bases and J by 4 bases, with 4 bases of the junction left unmatched. The CDR3 sequence is CSVGGRARETQYF. CDR3 bases: TGCAGCGTTGGCGGGAGGGCCCGAGAGACCCAGTACTTC.

This clonotype was seen many times. The chain couples TRBV4-3 to TRBJ2-3; 9 positions match TRBD1. Per germline, CDR1 LGHNA and CDR2 YSLEER. V was clipped by 0 bases and J by 5 bases; unmatched bases: 3. The CDR3 extends over 15 amino acids. CDR3 sequence: CASSQDDRGRDTQYF. CDR3 nucleotide sequence: TGCGCCAGCAGCCAAGATGACAGGGGGAGAGATACGCAGTATTTT.

At least ten counts were recorded for this clonotype. The V and J genes are TRBV20-1 and TRBJ1-1; no clear D. This CDR3 region has 13 residues. Trimming stripped 2 bases from V and 1 base from J, with 8 bases between. Germline CDR1 is DFQATT and CDR2 is SNEGSKA (reference sequence). In DNA, the CDR3 is TGCAGTGCTAGAAACCGGGGGAACACTGAAGCTTTCTTT. Translation: CSARNRGNTEAFF.

The chain is built from TRBV5-1 and TRBJ2-5; 15 nucleotides align to TRBD2. There are 18 residues in the CDR3. Germline CDR1 is SGHRS and CDR2 is YFSETQ. Trimming at V came to 4 bases and at J to 2 bases, leaving 9 bases not matched to a gene. For the CDR3, the DNA is TGCGCCAGCAGCCCGGGACTAGCGGGAGGTCTTAATCAAGAGACCCAGTACTTC. Translation: CASSPGLAGGLNQETQYF.

This clonotype has at least ten counts. The CDR3 DNA reads TGTGCCAGCAGTTACGACAGGGAGGAGACCCAGTACTTC. Translation: CASSYDREETQYF. The rearrangement links TRBV6-5 to TRBJ2-5; 7 nucleotides align to TRBD1. The CDR3 is made up of 13 amino acids. Trimming at V came to 2 bases and at J to 5 bases, leaving 2 bases not matched to a gene. Germline-derived CDR1 and CDR2 are MNHEY and SVGAGI.

There are many counts of this clonotype. This chain connects TRBV6-5 to TRBJ1-1, with a weak D call TRBD1 (5 bases). Trimming stripped 7 bases from V and 3 bases from J, with 12 bases between. Per germline, CDR1 MNHEY and CDR2 SVGAGI. The CDR3 has 13 amino acids. The CDR3 loop reads CASTSLGDTEAFF. The CDR3 DNA reads as TGTGCCAGCACCTCCCTGGGGGACACTGAAGCTTTCTTT.

This clonotype was seen repeatedly, ten times or more. The chain carries TRBV9 and TRBJ2-3; 9 bases fit TRBD1. CDR3 length: 15 amino acids. V was clipped by 3 bases and J by 1 base; unmatched bases: 3. Per germline, CDR1 SGDLS and CDR2 YYNGEE. This CDR3 is CASSGRDRGTDTQYF. The CDR3 DNA reads as TGTGCCAGCAGCGGCCGGGACAGGGGCACAGATACGCAGTATTTT. The whole variable domain, remainder taken from reference TRBV9 and TRBJ2-3, is DSGVTQTPKHLITATGQRVTLRCSPRSGDLSVYWYQQSLDQGLQFLIQYYNGEERAKGNILERFSAQQFPDLHSELNLSSLELGDSALYFCASSGRDRGTDTQYFGPGTRLTVL.

In its sample, this clonotype was seen many times. The chain uses TRBV12-5 and TRBJ2-1; D call uncertain. The CDR3 runs to 13 residues. V lost 6 bases, J lost 7 bases, and 13 bases lay in between. CDR1 and CDR2 from the germline V gene are LGHNT and FRNRAP. The CDR3 DNA sequence: TGTGCTAGTGGGGTCCCCTACAATAATGAGCAGTTCTTC. Amino acids: CASGVPYNNEQFF.

The V and J genes are TRBV12-5 and TRBJ2-3; 14 positions match TRBD2. Germline CDR1 and CDR2: LGHNT and FRNRAP. J was trimmed by 5 bases and V by 6 bases; bases with no gene match: 4. The CDR3 sequence is 15 residues long. CDR3 nucleotide sequence: TGTGCTAGTGGGACCGGGACTAGCGGGGGAGATACGCAGTATTTT. This codes for CASGTGTSGGDTQYF.

This clonotype appeared many times. V and J are TRBV14 and TRBJ2-1; TRBD1 matches at 7 bases. Germline V gene lookup returns CDR1 SGHDN and CDR2 FVKESK. The CDR3 is 14 amino acids. The V gene end was trimmed by 4 bases and the J gene end by 5 bases; junction bases not matched to a gene: 5. CDR3 protein: CASSLRTGNNEQFF. The CDR3 bases are TGTGCCAGCAGCCTCCGGACAGGAAACAATGAGCAGTTCTTC.

Ten or more counts support this clonotype. This chain links TRBV7-9 with TRBJ2-2; D remains ambiguous. Trimming shortened V by 7 bases and J by 3 bases, and 18 bases separated the two germline ends. The CDR3 runs to 16 residues. The germline V gene has CDR1 SEHNR and CDR2 FQNEAQ (reference sequence). The CDR3 nucleotides are TGTGCCAGCACCTTTTCTGGGCTCCGGGACACCGGGGAGCTGTTTTTT. It specifies CASTFSGLRDTGELFF. Full variable domain (remainder filled in from reference TRBV7-9 and TRBJ2-2): DTGVSQNPRHKITKRGQNVTFRCDPISEHNRLYWYRQTLGQGPEFLTYFQNEAQLEKSRLLSDRFSAERPKGSFSTLEIQRTEQGDSAMYLCASTFSGLRDTGELFFGEGSRLTVL.

Judged by abundance, this clonotype is medium-sized (0.01 to 0.1%). The rearrangement links TRBV12-3 or TRBV12-4 to TRBJ2-7, with 8 bases aligning to TRBD2. With 1 base clipped from V and 2 bases from J, the junction kept 7 bases outside the gene matches. The CDR3 has 16 residues. As DNA, the CDR3 is TGTGCCAGCAGTTTAGGGACAACGGGAGGGCCCTACGAGCAGTACTTC. Its protein product is CASSLGTTGGPYEQYF.

There are many counts of this clonotype. V usage is TRBV9 and J usage is TRBJ2-2; weak D call: TRBD2 (5 bases). Trimming took off 4 bases at V and 6 bases at J, with 7 bases between the two ends. Germline loops: CDR1 SGDLS, CDR2 YYNGEE. This CDR3 has 12 amino acids. The CDR3 DNA sequence: TGTGCCAGCAGCTTACTAGCCGGGGAGCTGTTTTTT. This translates into CASSLLAGELFF.

This clonotype was counted ten times or more. The J gene is TRBJ1-1, the V gene TRBV5-1; 9 bases are a match to TRBD1. CDR1 is SGHRS, CDR2 YFSETQ, per germline. The CDR3 is made up of 14 amino acids. V lost 4 bases to trimming and J lost 5 bases; unmatched junction nucleotides: 6. Written as DNA, the CDR3 is TGCGCCAGCAGCCGCGGACAGGGGAGGACTGAAGCTTTCTTT. Translation gives CASSRGQGRTEAFF.

The sample holds many counts of this clonotype. The DNA of the CDR3 is TGTGCCAGCAGTTATGGAGCTAACTATGGCTACACCTTC. Amino acids: CASSYGANYGYTF. The V and J genes are TRBV6-6 and TRBJ1-2; no clear D. The CDR3 spans 13 residues. V lost 3 bases and J 0 bases, leaving 5 bases between the germline ends. The V gene's germline CDR1 is MNHNY and CDR2 SVGAGI (reference sequence).

J is TRBJ2-7 and V is TRBV11-2; no reliable D call. From germline, CDR1 is SGHAT and CDR2 FQNNGV. The CDR3 covers 14 residues. The germline V and J ends were trimmed by 7 bases and 4 bases, with 17 bases remaining between them. CDR3 loop: CASTRSQYPYEQYF. Written as DNA, the CDR3 is TGTGCCAGCACCCGGTCCCAGTACCCGTACGAGCAGTACTTC.

This clonotype has a count of ten or more. The chain joins TRBV18 to TRBJ1-1; no definite D call. The CDR3 sequence is 15 residues long. The V gene lost 1 base and the J gene lost 1 base, with 10 bases spanning the gap. Germline V gene data show CDR1 as KGHSH and CDR2 as LQKENI. CDR3 nucleotide sequence: TGTGCCAGCTCACCACGCGACGGCTCGAACACTGAAGCTTTCTTT. It is translated as CASSPRDGSNTEAFF.

This clonotype has ten or more counts. This chain connects TRBV10-3 to TRBJ1-1; 8 bases align to TRBD1. Germline assignment: CDR1 ENHRY and CDR2 SYGVKD. The CDR3 has 13 amino acids. J gave up 5 bases and V 8 bases, and 7 bases lay outside the gene matches. CDR3 DNA sequence: TGTGCCATCGGACAGGGATGGGGGACTGAAGCTTTCTTT. Protein product: CAIGQGWGTEAFF.

This clonotype was counted at least ten times. CDR3 amino acids: CAISDYTPGRGTQYF. In DNA form, the CDR3 reads TGTGCCATCAGTGATTATACGCCTGGTCGTGGGACCCAGTACTTC. J is TRBJ2-5 and V is TRBV10-3, with D unresolved. Germline CDR1 reads ENHRY; CDR2 reads SYGVKD. This CDR3 is built from 15 residues. Trimming left V 3 bases short and J 7 bases short, with 18 bases between.

By sample share, this clonotype is medium-sized. The chain carries TRBV5-1 and TRBJ2-7; 7 bases map to TRBD2. Per the germline V gene, CDR1 is SGHRS and CDR2 is YFSETQ. The CDR3 runs to 14 residues. V dropped 4 bases and J dropped 4; count of bases not matched to a gene: 8. This CDR3 reads CASSHGRSIYEQYF. CDR3 coding DNA: TGCGCCAGCAGCCACGGGAGGTCAATATACGAGCAGTACTTC. The whole variable domain, filled in from reference TRBV5-1 and TRBJ2-7, reads KAGVTQTPRYLIKTRGQQVTLSCSPISGHRSVSWYQQTPGQGLQFLFEYFSETQRNKGNFPGRFSGRQFSNSRSEMNVSTLELGDSALYLCASSHGRSIYEQYFGPGTRLTVT.

This clonotype was seen ten or more times. The rearrangement uses TRBV15 and TRBJ2-1; 8 nucleotides agree with TRBD1. V was clipped by 8 bases and J by 9 bases; unmatched bases: 15. The CDR3 extends over 15 amino acids. Germline V gene data show CDR1 as LNHNV and CDR2 as YYDKDF (reference sequence). The CDR3 nucleotides are TGTGCCACCCAGCTATGGGGCAGGGGGCAAGGTGAGCAGTTCTTC. Its protein is CATQLWGRGQGEQFF.

In its sample, this clonotype was seen many times. This chain joins TRBV6-1 and TRBJ1-2, with TRBD1 as a possible D gene (5 bases). The CDR3 totals 14 residues. With 1 base removed from V and 4 bases from J, the gap between germline ends came to 10 bases. Germline CDR1 and CDR2: MNHNS and SASEGT. The CDR3 protein is CASSEGQNFYGYTF. In DNA, the CDR3 is TGTGCCAGCAGTGAAGGACAGAACTTCTATGGCTACACCTTC.

This clonotype was detected many times. This sequence joins TRBV18 and TRBJ2-6; 10 bases are a match to TRBD1. Looked up from germline, CDR1 is KGHSH and CDR2 is LQKENI. The CDR3 contains 19 residues. Unmatched junction bases numbered 9, after V lost 3 bases and J lost 1 base. The CDR3 loop reads CASSPWTGTGVSGANVLTF. The CDR3 DNA reads as TGTGCCAGCTCACCCTGGACCGGGACAGGGGTGTCTGGGGCCAACGTCCTGACTTTC.

This clonotype was detected a few times. This chain links TRBV14 with TRBJ2-3; no clear D gene. The CDR3 length is 14 residues. The V gene's germline CDR1 is SGHDN and CDR2 FVKESK. V lost 5 bases and J 6 bases, leaving 15 bases between the germline ends. For the CDR3, the DNA is TGTGCCAGCAGCTCTCGGCCGCATCCGGATACGCAGTATTTT. This translates into CASSSRPHPDTQYF.